This TCR beta chain was profiled in a study of identical twins. Broader study findings: Out-of-frame alpha sequences common to twins were enriched for low generation probability. Potential partial confounding of zero-insertion analyses by invariant MAIT and iNKT cells was noted.

This clonotype appeared a few times. Its antigen is not known. The CDR3 has 14 amino acids. The germline V gene encodes CDR1 LGHDT and CDR2 YNNKEL (reference sequence). The V end was cut by 5 bases, the J end by 4 bases, with 9 bases between. Template switching added a universal primer binding site, and final cDNA carried unique molecular identifiers. TCRdb re-analysed the 5' RACE reads in MiXCR, keeping a single row per CDR3 protein. The sample includes nearly 900,000 distinct CDR3 sequences, 9% to 15% seen only once; the top ten take roughly 1.6%. These data were also reused for a study on yellow fever vaccine responses in identical twins.

The sample was PBMCs. The origin of this receptor is a woman aged 18-30 years in good health. The chain has TRBV3-1 and TRBJ1-6; D is ambiguous. CDR3 sequence: CASSFLLYNSPLHF. The CDR3 DNA sequence: TGTGCCAGCAGCTTTCTCCTTTATAATTCACCCCTCCACTTT.